Each of the 20 T cell receptor beta chains below was sequenced from the same sample in a study of glioma-infiltrating T cells. Amplification of TCR alpha and beta CDR3 regions from RNA used iRepertoire nested multiplex PCR. MiXCR, applied by TCRdb to the multiplex PCR reads, yields one record per CDR3 protein. Of around 93,000 distinct CDR3 sequences in the sample, 35% to 45% were seen once. What was sequenced was glioma tissue, nonneoplastic brain tissue, or PBMCs (not recorded which). The source of these receptors is a human donor with low-grade glioma or glioblastoma, undergoing nonglioma brain surgery, or in good health (not recorded which).

This clonotype was recorded many times. The chain has TRBV19 and TRBJ2-3; possible D gene TRBD2, 5 bases. The CDR3 sequence is 14 residues long. CDR1 is LNHDA and CDR2 is SQIVND in the germline V gene (reference sequence). Between the trimmed V and J ends, which lost 5 bases and 3 bases, there was a span of 12 bases. CDR3 DNA sequence: TGTGCCAGTAGTGGAGGACGTATAACAGATACGCAGTATTTT. Translation: CASSGGRITDTQYF.

This clonotype was detected many times. The gene calls are TRBV14 and TRBJ2-3; possibly TRBD1 or TRBD2 for D (5 bases each). The CDR3 is made up of 18 amino acids. The V gene lost 1 base and the J gene lost 11 bases, with 28 bases spanning the gap. Germline V gene data show CDR1 as SGHDN and CDR2 as FVKESK. CDR3 sequence (DNA): TGTGCCAGCAGCCAAGGAAGATTGGGACCTACGCTTCCTGATGGGCAGTATTTT. Protein: CASSQGRLGPTLPDGQYF.

By share, this clonotype counts as medium-sized. CDR3 protein: CASRGTENTEAFF. In DNA form, the CDR3 reads TGTGCCAGCAGGGGGACAGAGAACACTGAAGCTTTCTTT. The chain uses TRBV25-1 and TRBJ1-1; 7 bases line up with TRBD1. Germline CDR1 reads MGHDK; CDR2 reads SYGVNS. V lost 6 bases and J lost 1; bases outside the gene matches: 2. The CDR3 runs 13 residues.

This clonotype was seen many times. The V gene is TRBV7-3, the J gene TRBJ1-1; possibly TRBD1 for D (5 bases). Between the trimmed V and J ends, which lost 5 bases and 3 bases, there was a span of 19 bases. The CDR3 totals 16 residues. The germline gives CDR1 SGHTA, CDR2 FQGTGA. The CDR3 region has the DNA TGTGCCAGCAGCCCCCATGGTCGCAGGGTGGACACTGAAGCTTTCTTT. This encodes CASSPHGRRVDTEAFF.

Concerning this clonotype: A much larger clone is a single base away; this may be a read error. V gene TRBV27 combines with J gene TRBJ2-3; D not certain. Germline V lookup: CDR1 MNHEY, CDR2 SMNVEV (reference sequence). The V gene lost 6 bases and the J gene lost 2 bases, with 12 bases spanning the gap. The CDR3 has 14 residues. CDR3 protein: CASSHRAFTDTQYF. The DNA for the CDR3 is TGTGCCAGCAGCCACCGGGCGTTCACAGATACGCAGTATTTT.

This clonotype was seen ten or more times. This chain connects TRBV18 to TRBJ1-1, with D possibly matching TRBD1 (5 bases). Germline V lookup: CDR1 KGHSH, CDR2 LQKENI. The CDR3 contains 13 residues. Trimming shortened V by 2 bases and J by 3 bases, and 7 bases separated the two germline ends. This CDR3 is CASSPGRDTEAFF. CDR3 nucleotides: TGTGCCAGCTCACCAGGCAGGGACACTGAAGCTTTCTTT.

On this clonotype: A much larger clonotype is one base distant, so this may be a read error. The chain is built from TRBV12-3 or TRBV12-4 and TRBJ2-3, with D perhaps matching TRBD1 or TRBD2 (6 bases each). CDR3 length equals 16 residues. The V end lost 6 bases, the J end lost 7 bases, and 23 bases lay between the germline ends. The CDR3 region is CASSQSPRERGYTQYF. The DNA of the CDR3 is TGTGCCAGCAGCCAAAGTCCCCGGGAGAGGGGGTATACGCAGTATTTT.

This clonotype was counted ten times or more. V and J are TRBV19 and TRBJ1-2; no clear D. The V end lost 6 bases, the J end lost 5 bases, and 22 bases lay between the germline ends. The CDR3 sequence is 16 residues long. Germline lookup yields CDR1 LNHDA and CDR2 SQIVND (reference sequence). The CDR3, as DNA: TGTGCCAGTAGACCCTCCCTCTTCCTAGTGGGGTATGGCTACACCTTC. Residues: CASRPSLFLVGYGYTF. Full variable domain (missing parts from reference TRBV19 and TRBJ1-2): DGGITQSPKYLFRKEGQNVTLSCEQNLNHDAMYWYRQDPGQGLRLIYYSQIVNDFQKGDIAEGYSVSREKKESFPLTVTSAQKNPTAFYLCASRPSLFLVGYGYTFGSGTRLTVV.

This clonotype has a count of ten or more. The chain couples TRBV5-1 to TRBJ2-3, with 13 bases lining up with TRBD2. CDR1 is SGHRS and CDR2 is YFSETQ in the germline V gene. The length of the CDR3 is 15 residues. V lost 5 bases, J lost 6 bases, and 6 bases stayed unmatched. The chain's CDR3 is CASRSTSGGPDTQYF. CDR3 nucleotides: TGCGCCAGCAGGTCGACTAGCGGGGGGCCCGATACGCAGTATTTT.

This clonotype was recorded many times. The chain is built from TRBV28 and TRBJ2-2; TRBD2 matches 7 bases. Looked up from germline, CDR1 is MDHEN and CDR2 is SYDVKM. J was trimmed by 4 bases and V by 5 bases; bases with no gene match: 7. The CDR3 runs to 15 residues. The CDR3 DNA reads TGTGCCAGCAGTCCCCATGGGAGGGTCACCGGGGAGCTGTTTTTT. Its translation is CASSPHGRVTGELFF.

Remarks on this clonotype: A read error is possible here, since a much larger clone lies one base away. The chain uses TRBV3-1 and TRBJ1-1, with a tentative D call TRBD1 (6 bases). This CDR3 is built from 15 residues. Germline V CDR1 and CDR2: LGHDT, YNNKEL (reference sequence). V was pared by 6 bases and J by 0 bases, with 14 bases between. The CDR3 region is CASRQRRQVNTEAFF. The CDR3 region has the DNA TGTGCCAGCAGACAGAGGCGACAGGTGAACACTGAAGCTTTCTTT. Full variable domain (remainder filled in from reference TRBV3-1 and TRBJ1-1): DTAVSQTPKYLVTQMGNDKSIKCEQNLGHDTMYWYKQDSKKFLKIMFSYNNKELIINETVPNRFSPKSPDKAHLNLHINSLELGDSAVYFCASRQRRQVNTEAFFGQGTRLTVV.

The chain combines TRBV6-2 or TRBV6-3 with TRBJ2-3; D is undetermined. Gene TRBJ2-1 matches the end of the DNA better, so the J call may be wrong. This CDR3 spans 13 amino acids. Germline CDR1 is MNHEY and CDR2 is SVGEGT. The chain's CDR3 is CASSYSGSDTQFF. CDR3 nucleotides: TGTGCCAGCAGTTACTCGGGGTCAGATACGCAGTTCTTC.

This clonotype was seen ten or more times. The V and J genes are TRBV4-1 and TRBJ1-2, with 9 bases lining up with TRBD1. The CDR3 runs to 16 residues. Germline lookup yields CDR1 MGHRA and CDR2 YSYEKL. Unmatched junction bases numbered 11, after V lost 2 bases and J lost 7 bases. CDR3 nucleotides: TGCGCCAGCAGCCAACAACCATCCGGACAGGGGCTTGGCTACACCTTC. Its translation: CASSQQPSGQGLGYTF.

In this sample, this clonotype turned up many times. The chain recombines TRBV19 with TRBJ2-1; D may be TRBD2 (6 bases). CDR1 is LNHDA and CDR2 is SQIVND in the germline V gene (reference sequence). CDR3 length: 13 amino acids. Trimming took off 3 bases at V and 7 bases at J, with 10 bases between the two ends. The CDR3 DNA reads as TGTGCCAGTAGTATGGAGGGCCGGAATGAGCAGTTCTTC. It specifies CASSMEGRNEQFF.

This clonotype came up many times. This chain connects TRBV6-2 or TRBV6-3 to TRBJ1-2, with no clear D. Germline assignment: CDR1 MNHEY and CDR2 SVGEGT. Trimming left V 6 bases short and J 2 bases short, with 13 bases between. The CDR3 has 14 amino acids. The CDR3 region has the DNA TGTGCCAGCAGAGGTTCCGGCAGCAACTATGGCTACACCTTC. Translated, it gives CASRGSGSNYGYTF.

The chain links TRBV6-1 to TRBJ1-2; D is unclear. Trimming removed 9 bases at V and 6 bases at J, with 17 bases between. The CDR3 loop spans 13 amino acids. Germline CDR1 is MNHNS and CDR2 is SASEGT. The CDR3 DNA is TGTGCCAGAGGTAAAGGAGGAGTTGATGGCTACACCTTC. It encodes CARGKGGVDGYTF.

This chain connects TRBV12-3 or TRBV12-4 to TRBJ2-3, with 10 bases that match TRBD2. V shed 5 bases, J shed 2 bases, and the junction held 4 bases outside the gene matches. The CDR3 spans 15 residues. DNA of the CDR3: TGTGCCAGCAGTGAGCGGGAGGGTGCCACAGATACGCAGTATTTT. It translates to CASSEREGATDTQYF.

Only a few counts were recorded for this clonotype. CDR3 coding DNA: TGTGCCTGGAGCGCAGGGAACACTGAAGCTTTCTTT. This sequence encodes CAWSAGNTEAFF. The rearrangement uses TRBV30 and TRBJ1-1; D not certain. V was cut by 3 bases and J by 1 base, with 6 bases left in between. The CDR3 has 12 amino acids. Germline V gene data show CDR1 as GTSNPN and CDR2 as SVGIG (reference sequence).

This clonotype was observed at least ten times. The V gene is TRBV4-1, the J gene TRBJ2-7; TRBD2 matches 8 bases. Germline loops: CDR1 MGHRA, CDR2 YSYEKL. V lost 5 bases, J lost 2 bases, and 8 bases stayed unmatched. This CDR3 region has 15 residues. This chain's CDR3 is CASSYEAGETYEQYF. CDR3 in DNA: TGCGCCAGCAGCTACGAAGCGGGAGAAACCTACGAGCAGTACTTC.

This clonotype has ten or more counts. This sequence joins TRBV12-3 or TRBV12-4 and TRBJ2-3; 7 nucleotides align to TRBD2. Trimming cost V 6 bases and J 4 bases; bases outside gene matches: 7. The CDR3 is 14 amino acids. CDR3 nucleotides: TGTGCCAGCAGATCTACTAGCGTCGCAGATACGCAGTATTTT. Translating gives CASRSTSVADTQYF.